This record concerns one TCR beta chain sequence. Its target is not known. Clones were read by immunoSEQ multiplex PCR, and TCRdb kept only the in-frame ones, dropping some. The profile shows about 15,000 clones, roughly 98% of them singletons. V lost 0 bases and J lost 1, with 11 bases in between. Germline V lookup: CDR1 LGHNA, CDR2 YNFKEQ. This CDR3 spans 16 amino acids. These data belong to a study of monozygotic twins with cystic fibrosis. Study results and caveats: Low clonality (median roughly 0.0087) suggested a mostly naive repertoire.

The rearrangement links TRBV4-2 to TRBJ2-3, with unresolved D. The sample comprised blood. The clonotype originates from a girl aged 2-10 years with cystic fibrosis. The CDR3 DNA follows: TGTGCCAGCAGCCAAGAGTCGCCACCCCGCACAGATACGCAGTATTTT. Its translation: CASSQESPPRTDTQYF.